The rows below give T cell receptor beta chains drawn from one sample of a study of CD8 T cells in Susac syndrome. From the immunoSEQ multiplex PCR reads, TCRdb called clonotypes with MiXCR, one entry per CDR3 protein. The sample contains about 120,000 distinct CDR3 sequences, about 95% of which appear only once. Sequencing was done on a sample of CD4+ T cells from PBMCs. These receptors came from a human donor in good health. Each CDR3 is given with its conserved first and last residue. Fields, in order: D gene, clone size, J gene, V gene, CDR3 protein, CDR3 DNA. D genes are given only for firm matches. The size entry is marked missing in some rows and otherwise reads once, few, many or a size class.

TRBD2	once	TRBJ2-5	TRBV7-2	CASSSLTSGKLRETQYF	TGTGCCAGCAGCTCGTTGACTAGCGGGAAGTTGCGAGAGACCCAGTACTTC
NA	once	TRBJ2-1	TRBV20-1	CSARDPGLASIDEQFF	TGCAGTGCTAGAGACCCCGGGCTAGCCTCGATCGATGAGCAGTTCTTC
TRBD2	NA	TRBJ2-5	TRBV3-1	CASSLRTSSGTQYF	TGTGCCAGCAGCCTCCGGACTAGTTCTGGGACCCAGTACTTC
NA	NA	TRBJ1-3	TRBV4-3	CASSQDYGGGTFGNTIYF	TGCGCCAGCAGCCAAGATTATGGAGGGGGGACTTTTGGAAACACCATATATTTT
TRBD1	NA	TRBJ1-4	TRBV5-1	CASSSGQGREKLFF	TGCGCCAGCAGCTCGGGACAGGGCCGCGAAAAACTGTTTTTT
NA	NA	TRBJ2-2	TRBV6-2/TRBV6-3	CASRRRNTGELFF	TGTGCCAGCAGGCGGAGAAACACCGGGGAGCTGTTTTTT
NA	NA	TRBJ2-3	TRBV7-8	CASSSDRGGDTQYF	TGTGCCAGCAGCTCGGACCGGGGCGGAGATACGCAGTATTTT
NA	NA	TRBJ2-1	TRBV7-2	CASRLPTRGYEQFF	TGTGCCAGCAGACTCCCGACTAGAGGCTATGAGCAGTTCTTC
NA	NA	TRBJ2-1	TRBV2	CASSPTGSYYNEQFF	TGTGCCAGCAGTCCGACAGGCAGTTATTACAATGAGCAGTTCTTC
TRBD2	NA	TRBJ2-7	TRBV5-6	CASSSPGLADTYEQYF	TGTGCCAGCAGCTCACCGGGACTAGCGGACACCTACGAGCAGTACTTC